This T cell receptor beta chain was sequenced in a study of T cells after somatic rescue of genetic block. CDR1 and CDR2 from the germline V gene are SGHTA and FQGNSA. The V gene end was trimmed by 5 bases and the J gene end by 2 bases; junction bases not matched to a gene: 5. CDR3 length equals 14 residues. Clones were read by immunoSEQ multiplex PCR, and TCRdb kept only the in-frame ones, dropping some. Among roughly 120,000 clones listed, around 90% were seen once. This clone came up once. The chain uses TRBV7-2 and TRBJ2-5, with 7 bases lining up with TRBD2. Sequenced input: peripheral blood mononuclear cells (PBMCs). This TCR was sampled from a woman between 18 and 29 years old. The chain's CDR3 is CASSPGLNQETQYF. The CDR3 DNA reads TGTGCCAGCAGCCCGGGACTAAATCAAGAGACCCAGTACTTC.